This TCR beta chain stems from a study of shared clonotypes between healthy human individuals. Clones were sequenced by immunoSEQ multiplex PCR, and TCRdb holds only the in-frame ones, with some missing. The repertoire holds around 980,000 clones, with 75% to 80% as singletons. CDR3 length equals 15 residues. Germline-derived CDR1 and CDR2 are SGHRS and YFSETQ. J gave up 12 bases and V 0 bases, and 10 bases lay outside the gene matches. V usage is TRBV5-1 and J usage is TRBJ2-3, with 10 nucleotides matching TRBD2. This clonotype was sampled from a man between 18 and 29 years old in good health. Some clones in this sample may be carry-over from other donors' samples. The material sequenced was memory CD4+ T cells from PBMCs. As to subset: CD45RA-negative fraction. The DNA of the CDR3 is TGCGCCAGCAGCTTGGTAGCGGGAGGCTCACCTGATCAGTATTTT. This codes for CASSLVAGGSPDQYF.